These 14 T cell receptor beta chains share one sample of origin, sequenced in a study of T-cell reconstitution after alpha-beta-depleted transplantation in children. Preparing the TCRbeta library involved the use of unique molecular identifiers. TCRdb re-called the PCR reads with MiXCR, one entry per CDR3 protein. The table includes about 610,000 distinct CDR3 sequences, under 12% detected once. Material: PBMCs from the stem cell graft donor, obtained from the stem cell graft. These TCRs come from a human donor who donated a stem cell graft to a child with acute myeloid leukemia.

This clonotype was found a few times. The CDR3 coding sequence is TGTGCCAGCAGCGTAGGACTAGCGGTAGATACGCAGTATTTT. This codes for CASSVGLAVDTQYF. This chain joins TRBV9 and TRBJ2-3; 9 bases map to TRBD2. Germline V lookup: CDR1 SGDLS, CDR2 YYNGEE. J lost 5 bases, V lost 0 bases, and 1 base had no gene match. This CDR3 spans 14 amino acids.

This sequence joins TRBV2 and TRBJ2-7, with a possible D match to TRBD2 (6 bases). V was shortened by 8 bases and J by 3 bases, with 17 bases between the two germline ends. The CDR3 consists of 14 residues. In germline, CDR1 is SNHLY, CDR2 FYNNEI. The CDR3 bases are TGTGCCAGCTACCCCACCGGGGGTTTCTACGAGCAGTACTTC. This codes for CASYPTGGFYEQYF.

This clonotype was seen at least ten times. The rearrangement links TRBV20-1 to TRBJ2-7; TRBD2 aligns across 8 bases. V dropped 1 base and J dropped 2; count of bases not matched to a gene: 4. Per the germline V gene, CDR1 is DFQATT and CDR2 is SNEGSKA (reference sequence). The CDR3 is 14 amino acids. The CDR3 nucleotides are TGCAGTGCTAGAGGTGGCGGGAGGACCTACGAGCAGTACTTC. This gives the protein CSARGGGRTYEQYF.

The table lists this clonotype with a few counts. J is TRBJ2-5 and V is TRBV9; D might be TRBD1 or TRBD2, each matching 5 bases. The CDR3 runs to 14 residues. V was trimmed by 0 bases and J by 4 bases, leaving 10 bases between them. CDR1 is SGDLS and CDR2 is YYNGEE in the germline V gene. The chain's CDR3 is CASSVASRGETQYF. CDR3 DNA sequence: TGTGCCAGCAGCGTAGCGTCGAGGGGAGAGACCCAGTACTTC.

The chain joins TRBV6-2 or TRBV6-3 to TRBJ1-6; unclear D gene. The germline CDR1 and CDR2 sequences are MNHEY and SVGEGT. Trimming took 5 bases from V and 7 from J, leaving 9 bases between them. The CDR3 totals 13 residues. The CDR3 DNA reads as TGTGCCAGCAGTCTTAACGGAAATTCACCCCTCCACTTT. Translation gives CASSLNGNSPLHF.

This rearrangement joins TRBV27 to TRBJ2-7; TRBD1 might be the D (6 bases). V lost 2 bases and J lost 2, with 22 bases in between. From germline, CDR1 is MNHEY and CDR2 SMNVEV (reference sequence). The length of the CDR3 is 18 residues. Written as DNA, the CDR3 is TGTGCCAGCAGTTTAGCGCGTCTTGGACAGTTGACCCCCTACGAGCAGTACTTC. It is translated as CASSLARLGQLTPYEQYF.

The chain carries TRBV5-1 and TRBJ1-4; the match to TRBD1 covers 8 bases. V dropped 4 bases and J dropped 8; count of bases not matched to a gene: 10. There are 15 residues in the CDR3. Germline V gene lookup returns CDR1 SGHRS and CDR2 YFSETQ. In DNA form, the CDR3 reads TGCGCCAGCAGCCCAAGCGGACAGGGAAGGGAAAAACTGTTTTTT. Amino acid sequence: CASSPSGQGREKLFF.

V and J are TRBV5-1 and TRBJ2-5; D not certain. There are 13 residues in the CDR3. In germline, CDR1 is SGHRS, CDR2 YFSETQ. The germline V and J ends were trimmed by 5 bases and 4 bases, with 12 bases remaining between them. The CDR3 is CASRRESGETQYF. The DNA of the CDR3 is TGCGCCAGCAGAAGGGAATCGGGAGAGACCCAGTACTTC.

The rearrangement joins TRBV6-2 or TRBV6-3 to TRBJ2-1; D possibly uses TRBD1 or TRBD2 (5 bases each). Trimming pared 8 bases from V and 4 bases from J, leaving 21 bases between. The CDR3 extends over 16 amino acids. The germline gives CDR1 MNHEY, CDR2 SVGEGT. CDR3 in amino acids: CASFSRMPGPYNEQFF. The CDR3 coding sequence is TGTGCCAGCTTTTCCCGAATGCCGGGACCTTACAATGAGCAGTTCTTC.

J is TRBJ1-1 and V is TRBV6-1, with 10 bases lining up with TRBD1. Germline V gene data show CDR1 as MNHNS and CDR2 as SASEGT. The CDR3 has 13 residues. The V segment lost 5 bases and the J segment 12 bases; nucleotides outside the gene matches: 9. CDR3 in amino acids: CASSTTGGSVTFF. In nucleotides, the CDR3 is TGTGCCAGCAGTACGACAGGGGGCTCCGTGACTTTCTTT.

This clonotype has a count of ten or more. V gene TRBV12-3 or TRBV12-4 combines with J gene TRBJ1-3; D perhaps matches TRBD1 (6 bases). The V gene lost 5 bases and the J gene lost 2 bases, with 13 bases spanning the gap. CDR3 length equals 15 residues. The CDR3 region has the DNA TGTGCCAGCAGTAAAGGACAGCTAACTGGAAACACCATATATTTT. Amino acids: CASSKGQLTGNTIYF.

This clonotype turned up a few times. V and J are TRBV20-1 and TRBJ2-1; D is unresolved. The CDR3 totals 16 residues. Germline V gives CDR1 DFQATT, CDR2 SNEGSKA (reference sequence). Trimming shortened V by 5 bases and J by 0 bases, and 17 bases separated the two germline ends. The CDR3 reads CSAPPGLFSSYNEQFF. The CDR3 region has the DNA TGCAGTGCTCCCCCCGGCCTCTTCAGCTCCTACAATGAGCAGTTCTTC.

This clonotype occurred many times. The chain couples TRBV10-3 to TRBJ2-3; D assignment may be TRBD1 or TRBD2 (5 bases each). Trimming cost V 8 bases and J 13 bases, with 16 bases left between them. Germline V lookup: CDR1 ENHRY, CDR2 SYGVKD. The CDR3 sequence is 11 residues long. As DNA, the CDR3 is TGTGCCATCGACTATCAGGGTGTTAAGTATTTT. This translates into CAIDYQGVKYF.

This clonotype was seen a handful of times. The chain carries TRBV30 and TRBJ1-5, with TRBD1 as a possible D gene (6 bases). Trimming left V 2 bases short and J 3 bases short, with 14 bases between. This CDR3 has 15 amino acids. Germline CDR1 is GTSNPN and CDR2 is SVGIG (reference sequence). The CDR3 bases are TGTGCCTGGAGTTCCGGGACACTGAACAATCAGCCCCAGCATTTT. Encoded protein: CAWSSGTLNNQPQHF.